This T cell receptor beta chain was documented in a study of long-term antiretroviral therapy in people with HIV. Study-wide points: At every time point, clones expanded before ART dominated the repertoire. Absence of data on ART adherence, viral resistance or therapy changes was noted.

Trimming cost V 1 base and J 9 bases; bases outside gene matches: 6. This CDR3 region has 14 residues. Germline V gives CDR1 MNHNS, CDR2 SASEGT. With respect to this clone: Antigen specificity is unknown.

All donors provided no fewer than one pre-ART and no fewer than two post-ART PBMC samples. Each HIV participant was treated in the United States. It was version v3.0 of the immunoSEQ assay that was run at survey level. Profiled with immunoSEQ multiplex PCR; TCRdb holds only in-frame clones, not every one. In the table there are roughly 31,000 clones, about 88% of which are singletons. Sequencing used unsorted PBMCs, obtained about 5 years before starting antiretroviral therapy. The source is a middle-aged man with HIV. This chain connects TRBV6-1 to TRBJ1-5, with TRBD1 matching over 7 bases. Written as DNA, the CDR3 is TGTGCCAGCAGTGAAGTCGGCCAGGGGGTGCCCCAGCATTTT. Amino acid sequence: CASSEVGQGVPQHF.